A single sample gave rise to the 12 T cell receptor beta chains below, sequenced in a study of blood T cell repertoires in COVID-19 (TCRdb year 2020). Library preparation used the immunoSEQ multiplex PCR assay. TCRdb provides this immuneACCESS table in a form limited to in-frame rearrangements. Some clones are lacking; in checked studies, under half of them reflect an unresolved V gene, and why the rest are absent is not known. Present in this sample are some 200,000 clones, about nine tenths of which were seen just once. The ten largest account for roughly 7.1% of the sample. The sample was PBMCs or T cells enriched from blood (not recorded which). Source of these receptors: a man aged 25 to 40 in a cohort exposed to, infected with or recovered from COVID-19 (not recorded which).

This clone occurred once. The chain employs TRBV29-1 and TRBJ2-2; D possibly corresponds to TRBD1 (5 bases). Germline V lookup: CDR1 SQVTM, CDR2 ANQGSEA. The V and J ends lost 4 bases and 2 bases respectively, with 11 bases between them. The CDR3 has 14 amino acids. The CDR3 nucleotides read TGCAGCGTTGTATCCAGGGTAAACACCGGGGAGCTGTTTTTT. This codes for CSVVSRVNTGELFF.

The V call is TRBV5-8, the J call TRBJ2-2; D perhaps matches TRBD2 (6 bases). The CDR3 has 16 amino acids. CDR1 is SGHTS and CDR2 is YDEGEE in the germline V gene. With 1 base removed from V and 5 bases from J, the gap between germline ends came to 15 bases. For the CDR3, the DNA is TGTGCCAGCAGCTTGTGGTCTCCTAGCGATACCGGGGAGCTGTTTTTT. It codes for CASSLWSPSDTGELFF.

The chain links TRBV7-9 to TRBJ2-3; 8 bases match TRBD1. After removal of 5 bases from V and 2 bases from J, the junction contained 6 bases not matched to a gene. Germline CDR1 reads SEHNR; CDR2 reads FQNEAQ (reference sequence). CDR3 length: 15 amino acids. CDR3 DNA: TGTGCCAGCAGCCCGCGACAGGGGTACACAGATACGCAGTATTTT. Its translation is CASSPRQGYTDTQYF.

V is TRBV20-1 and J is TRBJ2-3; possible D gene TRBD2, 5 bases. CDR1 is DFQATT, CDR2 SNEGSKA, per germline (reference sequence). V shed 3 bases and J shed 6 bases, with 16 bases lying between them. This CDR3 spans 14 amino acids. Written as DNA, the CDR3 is TGCAGTGCTAGTCTTCGGGAAAATTCCGATACGCAGTATTTT. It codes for CSASLRENSDTQYF.

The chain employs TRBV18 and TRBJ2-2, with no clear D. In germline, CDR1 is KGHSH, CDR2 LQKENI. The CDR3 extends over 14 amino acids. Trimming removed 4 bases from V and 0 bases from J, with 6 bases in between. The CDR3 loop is CASSQSANTGELFF. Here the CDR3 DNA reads TGTGCCAGCTCACAGTCAGCGAACACCGGGGAGCTGTTTTTT.

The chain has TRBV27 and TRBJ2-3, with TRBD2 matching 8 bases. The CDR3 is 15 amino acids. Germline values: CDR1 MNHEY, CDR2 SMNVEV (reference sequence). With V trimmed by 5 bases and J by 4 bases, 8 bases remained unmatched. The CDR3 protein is CASSRLAGSADTQYF. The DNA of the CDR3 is TGTGCCAGCAGTAGATTAGCGGGATCGGCAGATACGCAGTATTTT.

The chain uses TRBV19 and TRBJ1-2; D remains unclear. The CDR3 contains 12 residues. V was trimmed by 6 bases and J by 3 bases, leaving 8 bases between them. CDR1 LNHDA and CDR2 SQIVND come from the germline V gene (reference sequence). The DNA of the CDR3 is TGTGCCAGTAGACTAGGAGACTATGGCTACACCTTC. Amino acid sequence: CASRLGDYGYTF.

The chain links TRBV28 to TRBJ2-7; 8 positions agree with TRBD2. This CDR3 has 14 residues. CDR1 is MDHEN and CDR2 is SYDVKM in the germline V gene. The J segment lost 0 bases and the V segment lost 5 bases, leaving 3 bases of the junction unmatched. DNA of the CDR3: TGTGCCAGCAGTCTCAGCGGGAGCTCCTACGAGCAGTACTTC. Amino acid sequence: CASSLSGSSYEQYF.

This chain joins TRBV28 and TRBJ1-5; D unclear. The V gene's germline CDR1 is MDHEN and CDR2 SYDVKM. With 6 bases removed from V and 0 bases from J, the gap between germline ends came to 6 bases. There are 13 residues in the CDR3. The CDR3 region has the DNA TGTGCCAGCAGCTCCTTTAGCAATCAGCCCCAGCATTTT. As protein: CASSSFSNQPQHF.

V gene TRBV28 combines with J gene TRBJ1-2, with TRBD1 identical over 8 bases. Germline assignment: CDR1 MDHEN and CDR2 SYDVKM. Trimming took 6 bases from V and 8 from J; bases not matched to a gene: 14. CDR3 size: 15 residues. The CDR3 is CASRDPNRGVGGYTF. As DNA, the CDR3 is TGTGCCAGCAGGGACCCGAACAGGGGGGTCGGGGGCTACACCTTC.

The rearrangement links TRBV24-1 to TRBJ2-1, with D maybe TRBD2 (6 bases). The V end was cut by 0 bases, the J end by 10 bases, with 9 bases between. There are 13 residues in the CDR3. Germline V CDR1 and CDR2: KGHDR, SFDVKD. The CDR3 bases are TGTGCCACCAGTGATTTGGGGGGGAGGGAGCAGTTCTTC. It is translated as CATSDLGGREQFF.

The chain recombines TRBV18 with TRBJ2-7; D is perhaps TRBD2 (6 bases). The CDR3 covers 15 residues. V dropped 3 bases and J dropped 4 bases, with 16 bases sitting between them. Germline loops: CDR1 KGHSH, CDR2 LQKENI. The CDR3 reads CASSPLGAGDYEQYF. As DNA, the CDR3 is TGTGCCAGCTCACCCCTCGGAGCGGGCGATTACGAGCAGTACTTC.